This TCR beta chain derives from a study of T-cell memory formation after mild COVID-19. A 5'RACE reaction primed in the constant segment made cDNA libraries of TCR alpha and TCR beta, and these carried sample barcodes and UMIs. TCRdb re-analysed the 5' RACE reads in MiXCR, keeping a single row per CDR3 protein. The top ten clones hold about 24% of a sample with around 300,000 distinct CDR3 sequences, approximately 13% of them seen once. The CDR3 length is 15 residues. Per the germline V gene, CDR1 is MNHEY and CDR2 is SVGEGT. Losses at the gene ends were 4 bases for V and 0 bases for J; bases not matched to a gene: 4. This clonotype has more than one count but fewer than ten.

The chain couples TRBV6-2 or TRBV6-3 to TRBJ2-7; 9 positions agree with TRBD1. Input material: PBMCs or a T cell subset sorted from them (not recorded which). This sequence was found in a man younger than 35 who had mild COVID-19 (a few samples of this study predate the infection). Cell type and time point are not known. The CDR3 region has the DNA TGTGCCAGCAGTTCTGGGACAGGGAGCTCCTACGAGCAGTACTTC. It is translated as CASSSGTGSSYEQYF.